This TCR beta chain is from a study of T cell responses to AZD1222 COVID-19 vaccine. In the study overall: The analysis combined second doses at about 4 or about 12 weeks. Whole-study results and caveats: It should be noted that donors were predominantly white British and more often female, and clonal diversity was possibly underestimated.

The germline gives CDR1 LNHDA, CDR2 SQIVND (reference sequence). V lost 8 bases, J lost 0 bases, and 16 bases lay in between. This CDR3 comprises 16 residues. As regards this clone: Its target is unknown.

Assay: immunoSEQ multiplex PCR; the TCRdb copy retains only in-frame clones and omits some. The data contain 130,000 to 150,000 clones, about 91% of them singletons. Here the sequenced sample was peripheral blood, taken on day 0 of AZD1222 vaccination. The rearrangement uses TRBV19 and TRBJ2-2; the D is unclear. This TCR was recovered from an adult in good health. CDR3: CASRAPWATNTGELFF. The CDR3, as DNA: TGTGCCAGTCGAGCCCCGTGGGCAACGAACACCGGGGAGCTGTTTTTT. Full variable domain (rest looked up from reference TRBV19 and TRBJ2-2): DGGITQSPKYLFRKEGQNVTLSCEQNLNHDAMYWYRQDPGQGLRLIYYSQIVNDFQKGDIAEGYSVSREKKESFPLTVTSAQKNPTAFYLCASRAPWATNTGELFFGEGSRLTVL.